A single sample is the source of the 12 T cell receptor beta chains below, sequenced in a study of response to subunit inactivated influenza vaccine. One entry per CDR3 protein, called by TCRdb with MiXCR from the RT-PCR reads. The data contain hundreds of thousands of distinct CDR3 sequences, 14% of them singletons. The sequencing used PBMCs from blood, collected approximately 15 days before vaccination. The receptor set was obtained from a man over 45 who received an inactivated influenza vaccine.

This sequence joins TRBV9 and TRBJ1-6; possible D gene TRBD1, 5 bases. This CDR3 region has 14 residues. Per the germline V gene, CDR1 is SGDLS and CDR2 is YYNGEE. Deletions cut 5 bases from V and 7 bases from J, with 13 bases between. CDR3 protein: CASSQGARNSPLHF. The CDR3 nucleotides read TGTGCCAGCAGTCAGGGCGCAAGAAATTCACCCCTCCACTTT.

This clonotype was picked up a small number of times. The V call is TRBV4-1, the J call TRBJ2-1; 10 positions agree with TRBD2. After removal of 7 bases from V and 3 bases from J, the junction contained 6 bases not matched to a gene. This CDR3 region has 15 residues. Germline CDR1 reads MGHRA; CDR2 reads YSYEKL. The CDR3 sequence is CASTRSGGVYNEQFF. The DNA for the CDR3 is TGCGCCAGCACAAGGAGCGGGGGGGTCTACAATGAGCAGTTCTTC.

This clonotype turned up a few times. This chain joins TRBV12-3 or TRBV12-4 and TRBJ1-3, with D unclear. CDR3 length equals 14 residues. Trimming took 2 bases from V and 2 from J, leaving 7 bases between them. The CDR3 DNA sequence: TGTGCCAGCAGTTTAAAACAGACTGGAAACACCATATATTTT. Amino acids: CASSLKQTGNTIYF.

As concerns this clonotype: One base away lies a much larger clone, so this may be a sequencing read error. The chain uses TRBV7-2 and TRBJ2-5, with 9 positions matching TRBD2. CDR3 length: 14 residues. The germline CDR1 and CDR2 sequences are SGHTA and FQGNSA. Here the CDR3 DNA reads TGTGCCAGCAACTTAGCGGGAGTCGGAGAGACCCAGTACTTC. It codes for CASNLAGVGETQYF. Full variable domain (outside the CDR3, taken from reference TRBV7-2 and TRBJ2-5): GAGVSQSPSNKVTEKGKDVELRCDPISGHTALYWYRQSLGQGLEFLIYFQGNSAPDKSGLPSDRFSAERTGGSVSTLTIQRTQQEDSAVYLCASNLAGVGETQYFGPGTRLLVL.

The chain combines TRBV4-3 with TRBJ2-1, with D perhaps matching TRBD1 (5 bases). Germline CDR1 reads LGHNA; CDR2 reads YSLEER. The CDR3 spans 14 residues. V lost 2 bases to trimming and J lost 8 bases, with 13 bases between them. CDR3 region: CASSQPGQGHEQFF. The CDR3 bases are TGCGCCAGCAGCCAACCAGGGCAGGGCCATGAGCAGTTCTTC.

V gene TRBV11-2 combines with J gene TRBJ2-7; 7 bases align to TRBD2. J was trimmed by 6 bases and V by 0 bases; bases with no gene match: 11. The CDR3 contains 16 residues. Germline assignment: CDR1 SGHAT and CDR2 FQNNGV. The DNA for the CDR3 is TGTGCCAGCAGCTTAGAGTTTGCGGGGGTAGTGGGCGAGCAGTACTTC. As protein: CASSLEFAGVVGEQYF.

This clonotype has a count of ten or more. The rearrangement uses TRBV5-1 and TRBJ2-1; D remains unclear. CDR1 is SGHRS and CDR2 is YFSETQ in the germline V gene. The CDR3 runs 13 residues. V was shortened by 2 bases and J by 9 bases, with 12 bases between the two germline ends. This CDR3 reads CASSLTIHPEQFF. DNA of the CDR3: TGCGCCAGCAGCTTAACGATCCACCCTGAGCAGTTCTTC.

This clonotype was counted between two and nine times. The chain couples TRBV4-3 to TRBJ2-3, with D perhaps given as TRBD1 or TRBD2 (5 bases each). This CDR3 region has 15 residues. Germline CDR1 is LGHNA and CDR2 is YSLEER. Trimming took off 3 bases at V and 5 bases at J, with 15 bases between the two ends. The chain's CDR3 is CASSQYRDPVDTQYF. The DNA of the CDR3 is TGCGCCAGCAGCCAGTACCGGGACCCCGTAGATACGCAGTATTTT.

This clonotype occurred a few times. The chain is built from TRBV20-1 and TRBJ2-3; D may be TRBD2 (6 bases). V lost 0 bases and J lost 7, with 20 bases in between. The CDR3 is 16 residues long. Per germline, CDR1 DFQATT and CDR2 SNEGSKA (reference sequence). The DNA of the CDR3 is TGCAGTGCTAGAGATCTTTCGGGCGGGATAAGGCATACGCAGTATTTT. It encodes CSARDLSGGIRHTQYF.

This clonotype was found a few times. The DNA of the CDR3 is TGTGCCAGCAGCTCACTCTATGGTAGCTCTGGAAACACCATATATTTT. The encoded protein is CASSSLYGSSGNTIYF. The chain joins TRBV11-2 to TRBJ1-3; D gene ambiguous. This CDR3 has 16 amino acids. With 4 bases removed from V and 0 bases from J, the gap between germline ends came to 13 bases. From germline, CDR1 is SGHAT and CDR2 FQNNGV.

V gene TRBV6-1 combines with J gene TRBJ1-5; 8 bases agree with TRBD1. CDR1 and CDR2 (germline): MNHNS, SASEGT. Trimming took 6 bases from V and 8 from J; bases not matched to a gene: 15. The CDR3 totals 16 residues. Here the CDR3 reads CASRRTGGTIGEPQHF. The CDR3 DNA follows: TGTGCCAGCAGGAGAACAGGGGGGACGATTGGGGAGCCCCAGCATTTT.

This clonotype came up a few times. V usage is TRBV3-1 and J usage is TRBJ2-3, with 10 bases identical to TRBD1. This CDR3 is built from 16 residues. V shed 0 bases, J shed 4 bases, and the junction held 4 bases outside the gene matches. Germline V gene sequence: CDR1 LGHDT, CDR2 YNNKEL (reference sequence). CDR3 DNA: TGTGCCAGCAGCCAAGAGGGACAGGGGAAGGCAGATACGCAGTATTTT. Its translation is CASSQEGQGKADTQYF.